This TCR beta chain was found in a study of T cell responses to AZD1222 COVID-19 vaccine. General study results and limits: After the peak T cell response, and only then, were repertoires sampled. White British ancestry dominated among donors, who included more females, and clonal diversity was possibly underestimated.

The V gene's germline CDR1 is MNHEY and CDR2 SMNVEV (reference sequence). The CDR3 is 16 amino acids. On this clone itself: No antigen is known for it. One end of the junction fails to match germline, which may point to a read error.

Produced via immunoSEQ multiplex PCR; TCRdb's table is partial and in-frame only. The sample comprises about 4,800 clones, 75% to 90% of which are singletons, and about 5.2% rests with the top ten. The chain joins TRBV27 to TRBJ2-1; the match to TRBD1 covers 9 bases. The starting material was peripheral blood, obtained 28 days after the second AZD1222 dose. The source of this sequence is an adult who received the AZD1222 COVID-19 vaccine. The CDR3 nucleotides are TGTGCCAGCAGCTTATGGGGGACAGGGTTGGACAATGAGCAGTTCTTC. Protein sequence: CASSLWGTGLDNEQFF.